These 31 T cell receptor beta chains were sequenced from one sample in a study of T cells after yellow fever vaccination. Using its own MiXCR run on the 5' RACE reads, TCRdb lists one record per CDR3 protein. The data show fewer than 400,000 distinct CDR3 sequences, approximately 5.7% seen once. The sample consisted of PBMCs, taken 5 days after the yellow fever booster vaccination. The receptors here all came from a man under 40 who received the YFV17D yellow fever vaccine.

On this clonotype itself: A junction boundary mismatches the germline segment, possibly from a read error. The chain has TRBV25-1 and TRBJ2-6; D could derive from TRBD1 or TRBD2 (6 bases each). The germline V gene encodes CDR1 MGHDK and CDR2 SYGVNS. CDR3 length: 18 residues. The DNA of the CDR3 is TGTGCCACCAACAAGGGGCCCAAGGGGGGCTCTGGGGCCTACGTCCTGACTTTC. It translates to CATNKGPKGGSGAYVLTF.

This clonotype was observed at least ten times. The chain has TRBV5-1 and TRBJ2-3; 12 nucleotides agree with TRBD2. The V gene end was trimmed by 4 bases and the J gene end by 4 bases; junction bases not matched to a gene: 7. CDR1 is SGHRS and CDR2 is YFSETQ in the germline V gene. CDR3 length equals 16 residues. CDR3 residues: CASSGLAGSGPDTQYF. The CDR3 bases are TGCGCCAGCAGCGGACTAGCGGGATCAGGGCCAGATACGCAGTATTTT.

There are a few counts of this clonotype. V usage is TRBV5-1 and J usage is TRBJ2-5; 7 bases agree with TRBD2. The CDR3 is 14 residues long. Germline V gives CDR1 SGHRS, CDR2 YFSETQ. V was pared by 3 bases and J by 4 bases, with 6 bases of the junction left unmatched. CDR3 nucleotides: TGCGCCAGCAGCTCTGGAAGGGAGGGAGAGACCCAGTACTTC. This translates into CASSSGREGETQYF.

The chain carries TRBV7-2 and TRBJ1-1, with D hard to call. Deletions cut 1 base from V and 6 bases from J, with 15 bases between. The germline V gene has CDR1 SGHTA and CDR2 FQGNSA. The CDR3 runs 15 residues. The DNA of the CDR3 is TGTGCCAGCAGCTTAGGAGGCGGGATCACCGCTGAAGCTTTCTTT. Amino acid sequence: CASSLGGGITAEAFF.

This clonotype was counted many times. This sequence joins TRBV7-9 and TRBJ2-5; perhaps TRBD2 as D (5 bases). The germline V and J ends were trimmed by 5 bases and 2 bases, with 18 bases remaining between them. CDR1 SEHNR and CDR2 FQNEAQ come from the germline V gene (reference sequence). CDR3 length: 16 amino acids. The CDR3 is CASSTRLPSRQETQYF. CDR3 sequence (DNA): TGTGCCAGCAGCACACGACTACCTAGTCGACAAGAGACCCAGTACTTC.

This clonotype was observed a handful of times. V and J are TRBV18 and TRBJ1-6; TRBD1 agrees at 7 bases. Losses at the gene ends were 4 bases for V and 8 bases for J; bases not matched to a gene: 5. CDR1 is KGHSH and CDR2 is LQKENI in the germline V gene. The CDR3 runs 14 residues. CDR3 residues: CASSHDRADSPLHF. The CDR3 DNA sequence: TGTGCCAGCTCACACGACAGGGCGGATTCACCCCTCCACTTT. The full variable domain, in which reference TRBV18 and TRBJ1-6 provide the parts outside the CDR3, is NAGVMQNPRHLVRRRGQEARLRCSPMKGHSHVYWYRQLPEEGLKFMVYLQKENIIDESGMPKERFSAEFPKEGPSILRIQQVVRGDSAAYFCASSHDRADSPLHFGNGTRLTVT.

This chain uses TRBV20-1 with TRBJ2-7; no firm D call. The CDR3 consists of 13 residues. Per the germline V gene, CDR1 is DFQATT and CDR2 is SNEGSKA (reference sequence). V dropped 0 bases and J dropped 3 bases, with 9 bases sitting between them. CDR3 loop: CSARDFSFYEQYF. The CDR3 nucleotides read TGCAGTGCTAGAGACTTCTCATTCTACGAGCAGTACTTC.

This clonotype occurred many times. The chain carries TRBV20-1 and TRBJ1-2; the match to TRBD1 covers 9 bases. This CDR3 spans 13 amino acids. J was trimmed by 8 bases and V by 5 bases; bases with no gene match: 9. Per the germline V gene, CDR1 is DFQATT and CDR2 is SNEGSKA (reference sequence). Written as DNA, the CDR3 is TGCAGTGCTCCCGGACAGGGGTTCGGGGGCTACACCTTC. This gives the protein CSAPGQGFGGYTF.

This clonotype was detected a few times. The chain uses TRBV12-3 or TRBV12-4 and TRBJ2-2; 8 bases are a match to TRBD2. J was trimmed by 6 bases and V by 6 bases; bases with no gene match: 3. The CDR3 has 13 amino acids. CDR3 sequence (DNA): TGTGCCAGCAGGCCGGGACTAGCCGGGGAGCTGTTTTTT. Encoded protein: CASRPGLAGELFF.

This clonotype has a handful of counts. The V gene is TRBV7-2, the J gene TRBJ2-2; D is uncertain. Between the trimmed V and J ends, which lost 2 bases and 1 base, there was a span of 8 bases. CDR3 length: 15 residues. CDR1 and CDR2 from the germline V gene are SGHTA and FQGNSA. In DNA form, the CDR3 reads TGTGCCAGCAGCTTAAGGAGTCGGAACACCGGGGAGCTGTTTTTT. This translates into CASSLRSRNTGELFF.

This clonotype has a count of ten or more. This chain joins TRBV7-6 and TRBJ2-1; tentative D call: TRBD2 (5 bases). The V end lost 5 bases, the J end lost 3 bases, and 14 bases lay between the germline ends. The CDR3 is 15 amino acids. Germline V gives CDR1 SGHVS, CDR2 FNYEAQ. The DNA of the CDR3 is TGTGCCAGCAGCCCCGGAAACGGGAACTACAATGAGCAGTTCTTC. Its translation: CASSPGNGNYNEQFF. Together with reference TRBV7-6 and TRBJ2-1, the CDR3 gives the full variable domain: GAGVSQSPRYKVTKRGQDVALRCDPISGHVSLYWYRQALGQGPEFLTYFNYEAQQDKSGLPNDRFSAERPEGSISTLTIQRTEQRDSAMYRCASSPGNGNYNEQFFGPGTRLTVL.

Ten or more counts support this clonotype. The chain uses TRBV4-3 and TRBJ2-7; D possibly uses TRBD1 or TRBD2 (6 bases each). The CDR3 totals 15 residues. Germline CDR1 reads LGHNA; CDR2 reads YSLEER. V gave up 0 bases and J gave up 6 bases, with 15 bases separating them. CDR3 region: CASSQEGGRVAEQYF. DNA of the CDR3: TGCGCCAGCAGCCAAGAAGGGGGGCGGGTCGCCGAGCAGTACTTC.

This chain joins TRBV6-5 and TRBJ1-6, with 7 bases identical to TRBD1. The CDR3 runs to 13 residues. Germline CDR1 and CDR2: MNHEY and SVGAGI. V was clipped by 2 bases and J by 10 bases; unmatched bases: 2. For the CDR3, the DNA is TGTGCCAGCAGTTACACAGGGGAGTCACCCCTCCACTTT. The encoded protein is CASSYTGESPLHF.

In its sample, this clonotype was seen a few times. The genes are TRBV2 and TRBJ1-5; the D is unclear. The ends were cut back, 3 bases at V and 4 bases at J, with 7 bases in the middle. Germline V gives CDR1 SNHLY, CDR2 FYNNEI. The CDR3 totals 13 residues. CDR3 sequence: CASSDEGNQPQHF. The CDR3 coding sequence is TGTGCCAGCAGTGACGAGGGAAATCAGCCCCAGCATTTT.

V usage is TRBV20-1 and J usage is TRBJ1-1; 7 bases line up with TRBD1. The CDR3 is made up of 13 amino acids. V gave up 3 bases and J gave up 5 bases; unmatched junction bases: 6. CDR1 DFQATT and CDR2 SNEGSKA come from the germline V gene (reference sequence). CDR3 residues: CSARTGRETEAFF. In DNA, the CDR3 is TGCAGTGCTAGGACAGGGCGGGAGACTGAAGCTTTCTTT.

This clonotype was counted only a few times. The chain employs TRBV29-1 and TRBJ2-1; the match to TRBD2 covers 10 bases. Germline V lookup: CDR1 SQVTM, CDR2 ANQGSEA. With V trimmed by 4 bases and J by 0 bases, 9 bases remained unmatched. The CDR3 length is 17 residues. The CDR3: CSVAGTSDRSSYNEQFF. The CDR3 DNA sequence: TGCAGCGTTGCGGGGACTAGCGACAGGAGCTCCTACAATGAGCAGTTCTTC.

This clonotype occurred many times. As DNA, the CDR3 is TGTGCCAGCAGTGACACTTCCGGGACTACCAGCGGGGTAGCCAAAAACATTCAGTACTTC. As protein: CASSDTSGTTSGVAKNIQYF. The gene calls are TRBV28 and TRBJ2-4, with TRBD2 matching 7 bases. V lost 5 bases, J lost 0 bases, and 19 bases stayed unmatched. From germline, CDR1 is MDHEN and CDR2 SYDVKM. This CDR3 is 20 amino acids long.

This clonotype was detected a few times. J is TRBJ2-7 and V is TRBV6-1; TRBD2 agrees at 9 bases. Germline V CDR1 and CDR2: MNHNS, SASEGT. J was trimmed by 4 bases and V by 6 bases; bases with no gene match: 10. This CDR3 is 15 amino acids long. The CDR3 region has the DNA TGTGCCAGCAGCTCCCCTAGCGGGGAGGGTTACGAGCAGTACTTC. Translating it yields CASSSPSGEGYEQYF.

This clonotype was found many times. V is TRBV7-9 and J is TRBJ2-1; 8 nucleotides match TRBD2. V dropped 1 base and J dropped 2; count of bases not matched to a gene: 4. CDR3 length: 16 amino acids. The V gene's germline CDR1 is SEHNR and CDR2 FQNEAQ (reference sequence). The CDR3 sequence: CASSLEYSGAYNEQFF. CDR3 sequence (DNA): TGTGCCAGCAGCTTAGAATATAGCGGGGCCTACAATGAGCAGTTCTTC.

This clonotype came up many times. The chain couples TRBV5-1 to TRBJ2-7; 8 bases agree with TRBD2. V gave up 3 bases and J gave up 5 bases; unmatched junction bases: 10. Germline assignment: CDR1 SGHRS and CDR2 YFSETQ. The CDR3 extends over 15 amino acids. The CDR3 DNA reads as TGCGCCAGCAGCTCGCGGACTAGCCGGGACAACGAGCAGTACTTC. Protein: CASSSRTSRDNEQYF.

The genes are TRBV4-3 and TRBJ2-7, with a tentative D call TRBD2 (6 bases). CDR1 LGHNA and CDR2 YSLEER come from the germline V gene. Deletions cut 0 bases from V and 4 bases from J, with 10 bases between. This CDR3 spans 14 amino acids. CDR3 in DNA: TGCGCCAGCAGCCAAGATACCGGGGGATACGAGCAGTACTTC. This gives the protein CASSQDTGGYEQYF.

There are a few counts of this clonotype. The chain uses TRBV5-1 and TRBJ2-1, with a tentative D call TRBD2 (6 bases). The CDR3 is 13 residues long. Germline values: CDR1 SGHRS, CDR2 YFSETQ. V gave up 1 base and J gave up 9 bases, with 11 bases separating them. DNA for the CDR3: TGCGCCAGCAGCTTGAGGGGAGCGGGTGAGCAGTTCTTC. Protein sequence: CASSLRGAGEQFF.

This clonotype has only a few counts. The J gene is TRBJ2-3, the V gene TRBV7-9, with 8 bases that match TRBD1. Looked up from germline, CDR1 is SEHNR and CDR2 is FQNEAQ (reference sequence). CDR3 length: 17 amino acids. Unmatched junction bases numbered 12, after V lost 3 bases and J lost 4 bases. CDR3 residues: CASSFLPGQGPSDTQYF. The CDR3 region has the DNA TGTGCCAGCAGCTTCCTACCCGGACAGGGCCCCTCAGATACGCAGTATTTT.

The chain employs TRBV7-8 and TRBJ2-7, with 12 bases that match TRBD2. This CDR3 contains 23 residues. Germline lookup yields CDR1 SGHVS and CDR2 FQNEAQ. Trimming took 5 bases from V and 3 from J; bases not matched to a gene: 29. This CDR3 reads CASSTPGQGPPGLAGNANYEQYF. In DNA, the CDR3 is TGTGCCAGCAGCACTCCGGGACAGGGTCCACCGGGACTAGCGGGTAATGCTAACTACGAGCAGTACTTC.

CDR3 region: CASSSRESVSEQFF. DNA for the CDR3: TGTGCCAGCAGTTCCCGGGAGTCCGTGAGTGAGCAGTTCTTC. The chain employs TRBV5-5 and TRBJ2-1; D possibly corresponds to TRBD2 (6 bases). Germline V CDR1 and CDR2: SGHKS, YYEKEE (reference sequence). The CDR3 consists of 14 residues. V was clipped by 5 bases and J by 9 bases, with 18 bases between them.

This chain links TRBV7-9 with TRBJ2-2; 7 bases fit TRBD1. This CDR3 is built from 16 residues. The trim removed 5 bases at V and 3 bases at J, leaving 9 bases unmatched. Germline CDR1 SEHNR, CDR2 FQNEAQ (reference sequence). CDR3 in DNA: TGTGCCAGCAGCCCACGACAGGGTAGTGACACCGGGGAGCTGTTTTTT. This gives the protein CASSPRQGSDTGELFF.

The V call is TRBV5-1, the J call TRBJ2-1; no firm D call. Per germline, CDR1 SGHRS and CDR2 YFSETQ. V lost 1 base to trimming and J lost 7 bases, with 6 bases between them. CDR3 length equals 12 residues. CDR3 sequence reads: CASSLQFNEQFF. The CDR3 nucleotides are TGCGCCAGCAGCTTGCAGTTTAATGAGCAGTTCTTC. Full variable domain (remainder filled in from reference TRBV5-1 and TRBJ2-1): KAGVTQTPRYLIKTRGQQVTLSCSPISGHRSVSWYQQTPGQGLQFLFEYFSETQRNKGNFPGRFSGRQFSNSRSEMNVSTLELGDSALYLCASSLQFNEQFFGPGTRLTVL.

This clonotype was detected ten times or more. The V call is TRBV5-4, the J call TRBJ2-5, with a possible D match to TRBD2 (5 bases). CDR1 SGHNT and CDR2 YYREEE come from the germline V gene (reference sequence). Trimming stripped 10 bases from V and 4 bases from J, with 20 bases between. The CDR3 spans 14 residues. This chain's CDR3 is CAGLRAGEGETQYF. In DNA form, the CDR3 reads TGTGCCGGACTTCGGGCGGGTGAGGGAGAGACCCAGTACTTC.

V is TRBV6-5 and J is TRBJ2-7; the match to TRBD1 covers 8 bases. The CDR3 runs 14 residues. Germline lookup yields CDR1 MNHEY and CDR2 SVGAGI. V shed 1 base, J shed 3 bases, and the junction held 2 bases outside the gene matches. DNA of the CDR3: TGTGCCAGCAGTTACTTACAGGGGGACTACGAGCAGTACTTC. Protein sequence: CASSYLQGDYEQYF.

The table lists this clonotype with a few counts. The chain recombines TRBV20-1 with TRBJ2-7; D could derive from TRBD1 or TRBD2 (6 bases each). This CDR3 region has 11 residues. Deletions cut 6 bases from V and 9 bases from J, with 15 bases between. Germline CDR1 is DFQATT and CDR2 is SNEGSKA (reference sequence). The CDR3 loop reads CSARDITGQYF. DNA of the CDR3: TGCAGTGCGCGGGACATCACGGGGCAGTACTTC.

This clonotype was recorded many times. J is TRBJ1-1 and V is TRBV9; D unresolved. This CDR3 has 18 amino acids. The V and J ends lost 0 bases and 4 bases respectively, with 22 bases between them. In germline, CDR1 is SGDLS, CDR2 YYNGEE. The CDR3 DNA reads TGTGCCAGCAGCGTAGGCGGTCTGCCGATTGGCTCCGGCACTGAAGCTTTCTTT. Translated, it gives CASSVGGLPIGSGTEAFF.